This TCR beta chain was sequenced for a study of Graves' ophthalmopathy and Graves' hyperthyroidism (dated by TCRdb to the late 2010s). Regarding the complete study: Peripheral blood was collected at initial diagnosis, before any treatment. The study used TCR beta repertoire signatures to distinguish Graves' ophthalmopathy from Graves' hyperthyroidism and to predict progression to ophthalmopathy. In total, over 130 blood samples were TCR-sequenced: 43 ophthalmopathy, around 75 hyperthyroidism and some 17 hyperthyroidism-to-ophthalmopathy patients. To explore V-J signatures that distinguish ophthalmopathy from hyperthyroidism, a discovery set of about 99 patients was enrolled, made up of more than 40 with ophthalmopathy and roughly 57 with stable hyperthyroidism. An independent validation cohort comprised under 20 hyperthyroidism patients and 15 to 17 patients who later progressed from hyperthyroidism to ophthalmopathy. T-cell repertoires of thyroid tissue and blood were compared in 5 or 6 hyperthyroidism patients. Following sample collection, hyperthyroidism patients were given methimazole at a starting dose of 30 mg daily, and ophthalmopathy patients were given high-dose intravenous methylprednisolone. The 75 to 100 discovery patients were divided at random into training and test sets in a 7:3 ratio.

A patient counted as having stable hyperthyroidism if there was no progression to ophthalmopathy within 18 months of follow-up. Hyperthyroidism patients were newly diagnosed, with disease duration under 2 months, and aged 18 to 65 years. Patients with other autoimmune diseases, uncontrolled infections, pregnancy or lactation were excluded. Clinical symptoms, serum thyroxine, TRAb, thyroid ultrasound and orbital computed tomography formed the basis of the diagnosis. Using Ficoll-Paque density gradient centrifugation, PBMCs were isolated from roughly 9.2 ml of fresh peripheral blood. Trizol reagent was used to extract the total RNA, and its quality was then checked on an Agilent 2100 Bioanalyzer. Trimming takes 0 bases off V and 8 bases off J; junction bases not matched to a gene: 8. Taken from the germline V gene, the CDR1 and CDR2 loops are SQVTM and ANQGSEA. CDR3 length: 14 amino acids, cysteine to phenylalanine. Kept here is only the CDR3 DNA, which spans 42 bases and is read in frame from base 1.

This clonotype was seen many times. Its antigen is unknown. The sample holds no much larger clone one base away, and base qualities are not on file. TCR beta CDR3 regions were amplified from RNA transcripts for repertoire sequencing. The first round of RT-PCR was done with HTBI primers and the Qiagen OneStep RT-PCR kit, and was followed by a second round of multiplex PCR, then size selection and purification. Libraries were sequenced paired-end with 100 bp reads on an Illumina HiSeq2000. Regarding the original processing steps: SOAPnuke was used to process the reads, removing any read that contained adapters or uncalled bases, had a mean Phred below 15, or lacked an exact match to the constant primer or identifier. COPE v1.2.5 was used to merge the high-quality paired reads. Clonotypes were defined as unique nucleotide sequences and were aligned to IMGT TRB V, D and J references using MiTCR v1.1. Only V-J combinations with frequency above 0.0001 were analysed, covering over 98% of repertoires. A TCR clonal expansion and chaos score per V-J combination was defined as the ratio of F50 clonal expansion to chaos observed in the TCRdist matrix. Welch's t-statistics and random forest were used to reduce the features to approximately 13 V-J combinations, which were then used as input to a naive Bayes classifier. The similarity between thyroid and blood repertoires was quantified using the Morisita-Horn index. Using fastp trimming at Q25 and MiXCR clonotype assembly, TCRdb reanalyzed the public sequencing data and kept in-frame beta chains. Entries are consolidated by CDR3 protein sequence, retaining the most common genes and DNA. For this entry, the V and J calls and clone size follow TCRdb and not the study's own pipeline. Counted in this sample were roughly 420,000 distinct CDR3 sequences; under 25% of them appeared once. The ten largest make up around 3.1% of the sample.

The study at large found these results: In validation, the model predicted ophthalmopathy progression with 70.59% sensitivity and 72% to 80% specificity; 12 predicted patients were CT-confirmed with GO in a median of about 6.2 months. No statistical method was used to predetermine the sample size, and group allocation was not hidden from the investigators. In cross-validation, the 13-signature model distinguished ophthalmopathy from stable hyperthyroidism with around 90% sensitivity and over 81% specificity, while in the test set the corresponding values were 80% and 75%. Most of the expanded thyroid clonotypes with a frequency above 0.001 were also detected in blood, and it was suggested that the thyroid immune response may be reflected by blood repertoires.

The chain uses TRBV29-1 and TRBJ1-2; 8 central nucleotides agree with TRBD1. Sample: peripheral blood. The clonotype was recovered from a woman under 30 with stable Graves' hyperthyroidism. Donor details come from another sample of the same person, matched by shared clones. The CDR3 amino acid sequence is: CSVEDHQGAGGYTF. The sequenced DNA: TGCAGCGTTGAAGATCACCAGGGGGCGGGAGGCTACACCTTC.